The source of this T cell receptor (beta chain) is a study of blood T cells in healthy people across ages. The study, taken as a whole, reports: Estimates of diversity drawn from one million T cells were considered underestimates. Across the age range, TCR beta diversity per million T cells fell in a roughly linear way.

This clonotype was observed a handful of times. Its antigen is not known. The use of a sample-barcoded 5' primer and a J-beta primer mix characterized a second PCR of about 7 to 12 cycles. Sequencing of every sample gave 2.5 million or more CDR3-containing paired-end reads. TCRdb called the 5' RACE reads again in MiXCR, with one record for every CDR3 protein. The sample contains 800,000 to 1,300,000 distinct CDR3 sequences, roughly a quarter of which appear only once. The CDR3 loop spans 16 amino acids. Per germline, CDR1 SGHVS and CDR2 FQNEAQ. V was pared by 1 base and J by 7 bases, with 19 bases between. The same data also contributed to another study, on T cells of mothers and their children. That source reports: It was related mother-child pairs that showed slightly higher overlap than unrelated pairs, without reaching significance.

This receptor was taken from a girl aged 2 to 9 in good health. The rearrangement joins TRBV7-8 to TRBJ2-5, with D tentatively TRBD2 (6 bases). Material for sequencing was blood. CDR3 region: CASSLERVVLEGTQYF. The CDR3 DNA is TGTGCCAGCAGCTTAGAGCGGGTCGTCCTGGAAGGGACCCAGTACTTC.